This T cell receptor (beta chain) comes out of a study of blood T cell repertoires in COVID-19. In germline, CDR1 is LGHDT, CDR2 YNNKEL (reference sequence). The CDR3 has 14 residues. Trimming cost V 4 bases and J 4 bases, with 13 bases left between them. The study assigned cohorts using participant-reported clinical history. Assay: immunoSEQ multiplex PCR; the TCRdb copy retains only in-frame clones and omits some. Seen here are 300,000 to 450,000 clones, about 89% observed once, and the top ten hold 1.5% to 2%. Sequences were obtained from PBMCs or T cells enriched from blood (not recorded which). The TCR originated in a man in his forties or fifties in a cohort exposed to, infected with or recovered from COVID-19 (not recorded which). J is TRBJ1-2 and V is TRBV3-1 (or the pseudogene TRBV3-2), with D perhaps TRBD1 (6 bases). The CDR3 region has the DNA TGTGCCAGCAGCCCCCAGCAGGGGACCTATGGCTACACCTTC. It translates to CASSPQQGTYGYTF.